This TCR beta chain was sequenced for a study of blood T cell repertoires in COVID-19. The germline gives CDR1 SQVTM, CDR2 ANQGSEA. Trimming took off 7 bases at V and 3 bases at J, with 16 bases between the two ends. This CDR3 comprises 13 residues. Assignments of participants to cohorts depended upon their own reported clinical history. As processed by the authors: Reference gene primer amplification gave nucleated cell count estimates. Sequenced by immunoSEQ multiplex PCR; TCRdb stores in-frame clones only, minus some. The V and J calls and the clone size are those of that table, but D and trimming were determined from the DNA. In the table there are 400,000 to 500,000 clones, more than 70% of which are singletons.

The clonotype comes from a woman between 18 and 30 years old who had been exposed to COVID-19. What was sequenced was PBMCs or T cells enriched from blood (not recorded which). The chain combines TRBV29-1 with TRBJ2-7; possible D gene TRBD1, 7 bases. The CDR3 coding sequence is TGCAGCGCCGCGGGACAGCGAGACTACGAGCAGTACTTC. Protein sequence: CSAAGQRDYEQYF.